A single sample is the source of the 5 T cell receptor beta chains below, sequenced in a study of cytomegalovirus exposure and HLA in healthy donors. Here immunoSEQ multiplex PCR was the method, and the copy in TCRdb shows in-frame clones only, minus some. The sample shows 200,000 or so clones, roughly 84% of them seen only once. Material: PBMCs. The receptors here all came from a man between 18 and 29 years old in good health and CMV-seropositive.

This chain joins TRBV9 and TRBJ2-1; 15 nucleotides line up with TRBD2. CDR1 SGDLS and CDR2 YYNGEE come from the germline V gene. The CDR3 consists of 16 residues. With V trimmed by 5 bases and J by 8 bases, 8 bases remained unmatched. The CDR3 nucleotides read TGTGCCAGCAGTTTTGGACTAGCGGGAGGGGGCGATGAGCAGTTCTTC. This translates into CASSFGLAGGGDEQFF.

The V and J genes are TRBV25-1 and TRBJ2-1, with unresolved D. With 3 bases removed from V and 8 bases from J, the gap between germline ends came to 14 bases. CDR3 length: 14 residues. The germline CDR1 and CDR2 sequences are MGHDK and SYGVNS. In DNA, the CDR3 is TGTGCCAGCAGTGACCTAAGTCCGGGTCATGAGCAGTTCTTC. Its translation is CASSDLSPGHEQFF. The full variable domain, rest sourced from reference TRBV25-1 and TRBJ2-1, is EADIYQTPRYLVIGTGKKITLECSQTMGHDKMYWYQQDPGMELHLIHYSYGVNSTEKGDLSSESTVSRIRTEHFPLTLESARPSHTSQYLCASSDLSPGHEQFFGPGTRLTVL.

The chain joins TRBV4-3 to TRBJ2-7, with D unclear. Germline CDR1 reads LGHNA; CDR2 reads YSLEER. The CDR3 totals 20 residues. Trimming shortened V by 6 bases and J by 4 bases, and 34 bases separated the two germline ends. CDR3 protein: CASRHEALSFGPPLAYEQYF. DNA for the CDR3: TGCGCCAGCAGGCATGAGGCGCTTTCCTTCGGTCCCCCGTTAGCTTACGAGCAGTACTTC.

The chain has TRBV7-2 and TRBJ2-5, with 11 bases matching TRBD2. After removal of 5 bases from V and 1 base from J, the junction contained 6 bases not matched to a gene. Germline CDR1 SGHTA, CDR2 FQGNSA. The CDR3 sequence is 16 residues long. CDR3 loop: CASSRRTSGPQETQYF. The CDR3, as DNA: TGTGCCAGCAGCCGGAGGACTAGCGGGCCCCAAGAGACCCAGTACTTC.

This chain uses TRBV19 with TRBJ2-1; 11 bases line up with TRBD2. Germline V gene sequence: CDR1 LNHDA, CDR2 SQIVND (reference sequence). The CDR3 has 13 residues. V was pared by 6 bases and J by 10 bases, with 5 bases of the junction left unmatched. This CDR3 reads CASRTSGIWEQFF. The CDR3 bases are TGTGCCAGTAGGACTAGCGGGATTTGGGAGCAGTTCTTC.